A selection of T cell receptor beta chains follows, all from one sample in a study of shared clonotypes between healthy human individuals. Assay: immunoSEQ multiplex PCR; the TCRdb copy retains only in-frame clones and omits some. The sample comprises 450,000 to 700,000 clones, roughly 95% of which are singletons, and roughly 0.1% rests with the top ten. The sequencing input was naive CD8+ T cells sorted from blood. The source of these receptors is a woman aged 25 to 39 in good health. CDR3s include the opening cysteine and the closing phenylalanine or tryptophan. A D gene is named only where the DNA matches it firmly. Clone sizes are given selectively: once, few, many, or a class where the clone is expanded.

J	D	size	V	CDR3	DNA
TRBJ1-5	-	-	TRBV4-1	CASSPFGPNQPQHF	TGCGCCAGCAGCCCGTTCGGCCCAAATCAGCCCCAGCATTTT
TRBJ2-7	-	once	TRBV11-2	CASSLGAAPPYEQYF	TGTGCCAGCAGCTTAGGCGCGGCACCCCCCTACGAGCAGTACTTC
TRBJ2-7	TRBD2	-	TRBV7-9	CASSPPGAGGGEQYF	TGTGCCAGCAGCCCACCCGGGGCGGGAGGTGGCGAGCAGTACTTC
TRBJ2-1	TRBD2	-	TRBV28	CASSLVTLAGISYNEQFF	TGTGCCAGCAGTTTAGTAACGCTAGCGGGAATCTCCTACAATGAGCAGTTCTTC
TRBJ1-1	TRBD1	-	TRBV19	CASSIGAGQGQAFF	TGTGCCAGTAGTATTGGTGCGGGACAGGGCCAAGCTTTCTTT
TRBJ2-4	-	-	TRBV7-9	CASSLVAGGIAKNIQYF	TGTGCCAGCAGCTTAGTGGCAGGAGGTATAGCCAAAAACATTCAGTACTTC
TRBJ2-3	TRBD2	-	TRBV28	CASGTSGPVVDTQYF	TGTGCCAGCGGGACTAGCGGCCCAGTCGTAGATACGCAGTATTTT
TRBJ2-2	-	-	TRBV15	CATSSQQGGGELFF	TGTGCCACCAGCAGTCAACAGGGTGGCGGGGAGCTGTTTTTT
TRBJ2-1	TRBD2	-	TRBV7-2	CASSLLAGGSYNEQFF	TGTGCCAGCAGCTTATTAGCGGGAGGATCCTACAATGAGCAGTTCTTC
TRBJ1-2	-	-	TRBV11-1	CASSYDRDGYGYTF	TGTGCCAGCAGCTACGACAGAGACGGCTATGGCTACACCTTC
TRBJ2-1	-	-	TRBV4-1	CASSQDAVAGFFYNEQFF	TGCGCCAGCAGCCAAGATGCCGTAGCTGGGTTTTTTTACAATGAGCAGTTCTTC
TRBJ2-7	-	-	TRBV5-4	CASSLDGERSSEQYF	TGTGCCAGCAGCTTGGATGGGGAGAGGTCCTCCGAGCAGTACTTC
TRBJ1-5	-	-	TRBV28	CASRENPVGQPQHF	TGTGCCAGCAGGGAAAACCCGGTCGGACAGCCCCAGCATTTT
TRBJ1-5	-	-	TRBV27	CASSVRTGIGPQHF	TGTGCCAGCAGCGTGAGGACCGGGATAGGGCCCCAGCATTTT
TRBJ1-2	-	-	TRBV28	CASSFPGNYGYTF	TGTGCCAGCAGTTTCCCGGGAAACTATGGCTACACCTTC
TRBJ1-4	-	-	TRBV7-8	CASSLQGMIGEKLFF	TGTGCCAGCAGCTTACAGGGGATGATAGGAGAAAAACTGTTTTTT
TRBJ2-1	-	-	TRBV7-8	CASSSGTPIEEQFF	TGTGCCAGCAGTTCCGGGACCCCCATTGAGGAGCAGTTCTTC
TRBJ2-3	TRBD2	-	TRBV4-1	CASSHYRTSASTDTQYF	TGCGCCAGCAGCCATTATAGGACTAGCGCAAGCACAGATACGCAGTATTTT
TRBJ1-2	-	-	TRBV4-2	CASSEGAGTNYGYTF	TGTGCCAGCAGCGAAGGGGCGGGGACCAACTATGGCTACACCTTC
TRBJ2-5	-	-	TRBV4-2	CASSQERILGETQYF	TGTGCCAGCAGCCAAGAGCGGATCCTAGGTGAGACCCAGTACTTC
TRBJ2-5	-	-	TRBV7-8	CASSLFGTIQTQYF	TGTGCCAGCAGCTTATTCGGGACCATCCAGACCCAGTACTTC
TRBJ2-5	TRBD2	-	TRBV27	CASSLSLAGVYETQYF	TGTGCCAGCAGTTTATCGCTAGCGGGAGTTTACGAGACCCAGTACTTC
TRBJ1-5	-	-	TRBV4-1	CASSQRGQSSNQPQHF	TGCGCCAGCAGCCAGAGGGGACAAAGTAGCAATCAGCCCCAGCATTTT
TRBJ2-7	-	-	TRBV15	CATSREGRNYEQYF	TGTGCCACCAGCAGAGAGGGCAGAAACTACGAGCAGTACTTC
TRBJ2-7	-	-	TRBV28	CASTPGRDEQYF	TGTGCCAGCACCCCGGGAAGGGACGAGCAGTACTTC
TRBJ2-2	-	-	TRBV4-1	CASSQGPGELFF	TGCGCCAGCAGCCAAGGACCCGGGGAGCTGTTTTTT
TRBJ1-4	TRBD1	-	TRBV6-5	CASSYWTGGNEKLFF	TGTGCCAGCAGTTACTGGACAGGGGGGAATGAAAAACTGTTTTTT
TRBJ2-1	-	-	TRBV2	CASSEWGSSSYNEQFF	TGTGCCAGCAGTGAGTGGGGGTCCAGCTCCTACAATGAGCAGTTCTTC
TRBJ2-7	-	-	TRBV2	CASMVGAGETYEQYF	TGTGCCAGCATGGTGGGAGCAGGCGAAACCTACGAGCAGTACTTC
TRBJ1-5	-	-	TRBV11-2	CASSLVTRYSNQPQHF	TGTGCCAGCAGCTTAGTGACAAGGTATAGCAATCAGCCCCAGCATTTT
TRBJ1-2	TRBD1	-	TRBV27	CASTSGQGDDGYTF	TGTGCCAGCACCTCCGGACAGGGGGACGATGGCTACACCTTC
TRBJ2-7	-	-	TRBV4-1	CASSQQGLDHEQYF	TGCGCCAGCAGCCAACAGGGGCTCGACCACGAGCAGTACTTC
TRBJ2-7	-	-	TRBV5-1	CASGVGGVPGEQYF	TGCGCCAGCGGTGTTGGCGGGGTCCCCGGGGAGCAGTACTTC
TRBJ2-2	-	-	TRBV6-1	CASSYEGELFF	TGTGCCAGCAGTTACGAGGGGGAGCTGTTTTTT
TRBJ1-1	-	-	TRBV7-2	CASSPMVRGTEAFF	TGTGCCAGCAGCCCTATGGTCAGGGGCACTGAAGCTTTCTTT
TRBJ1-4	-	-	TRBV11-2	CASSLNRVEKLFF	TGTGCCAGCAGCTTAAACAGGGTAGAAAAACTGTTTTTT
TRBJ2-4	-	-	TRBV5-1	CASSEKGEAKNIQYF	TGCGCCAGCAGCGAGAAAGGGGAGGCCAAAAACATTCAGTACTTC
TRBJ2-7	TRBD1	-	TRBV28	CASSAGTGGTYEQYF	TGTGCCAGCAGTGCGGGGACAGGCGGTACCTACGAGCAGTACTTC
TRBJ2-2	-	-	TRBV6-5	CASSSGAGELFF	TGTGCCAGCAGTTCAGGGGCCGGGGAGCTGTTTTTT
TRBJ1-5	-	-	TRBV9	CASSASGGNQPQHF	TGTGCCAGCAGCGCTTCTGGGGGGAATCAGCCCCAGCATTTT
TRBJ2-3	TRBD2	-	TRBV11-2	CASSPNGGRATDTQYF	TGTGCCAGCAGCCCAAACGGCGGGAGGGCGACAGATACGCAGTATTTT
TRBJ2-7	-	-	TRBV11-1	CASSLGGGYEQYF	TGTGCCAGCAGCTTAGGTGGGGGCTACGAGCAGTACTTC
TRBJ2-2	-	-	TRBV9	CASSGASQTGELFF	TGTGCCAGCAGCGGCGCAAGCCAGACCGGGGAGCTGTTTTTT
TRBJ1-1	-	-	TRBV4-1	CASSQRGNTEAFF	TGCGCCAGCAGCCAAAGAGGGAACACTGAAGCTTTCTTT
TRBJ2-5	-	once	TRBV7-9	CASSLVNQETQYF	TGTGCCAGCAGCTTAGTCAACCAAGAGACCCAGTACTTC
TRBJ2-2	-	once	TRBV28	CASSLGGSGELFF	TGTGCCAGCAGTTTAGGGGGGTCCGGGGAGCTGTTTTTT
TRBJ2-7	-	-	TRBV6-6	CAVLAPTGQYF	TGTGCCGTCCTAGCCCCTACGGGGCAGTACTTC
TRBJ2-1	TRBD2	-	TRBV4-2	CASSQEGSSGFMNEQFF	TGTGCCAGCAGCCAAGAGGGTTCTAGCGGATTTATGAATGAGCAGTTCTTC
TRBJ1-2	TRBD1	-	TRBV19	CASSILQGAHGYTF	TGTGCCAGTAGTATATTGCAGGGGGCGCATGGCTACACCTTC
TRBJ2-7	-	few	TRBV19	CATGFGYEQYF	TGTGCCACCGGGTTCGGCTACGAGCAGTACTTC